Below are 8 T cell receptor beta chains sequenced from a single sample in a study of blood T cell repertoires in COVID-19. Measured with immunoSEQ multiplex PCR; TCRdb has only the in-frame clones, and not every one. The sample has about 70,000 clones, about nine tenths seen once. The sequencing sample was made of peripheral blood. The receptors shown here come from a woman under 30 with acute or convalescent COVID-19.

The CDR3 region has the DNA TGTGCCAGTAGTACCAGGGGGCGCGGCACTGAAGCTTTCTTT. Amino acid sequence: CASSTRGRGTEAFF. This chain uses TRBV19 with TRBJ1-1, with TRBD1 matching 8 bases. V lost 4 bases and J lost 4; bases outside the gene matches: 5. Germline CDR1 and CDR2: LNHDA and SQIVND (reference sequence). The CDR3 contains 14 residues.

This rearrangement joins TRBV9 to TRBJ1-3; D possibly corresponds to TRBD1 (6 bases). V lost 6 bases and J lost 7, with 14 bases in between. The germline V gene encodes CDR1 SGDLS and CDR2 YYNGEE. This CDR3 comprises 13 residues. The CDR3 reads CASKRTEENTIYF. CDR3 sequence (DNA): TGTGCCAGCAAAAGGACAGAAGAGAACACCATATATTTT.

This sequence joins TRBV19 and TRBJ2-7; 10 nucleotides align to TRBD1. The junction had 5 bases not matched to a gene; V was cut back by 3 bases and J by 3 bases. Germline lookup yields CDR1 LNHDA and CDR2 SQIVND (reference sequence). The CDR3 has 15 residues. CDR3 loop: CASSMSTGGYYEQYF. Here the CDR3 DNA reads TGTGCCAGTAGTATGTCGACAGGGGGCTACTACGAGCAGTACTTC.

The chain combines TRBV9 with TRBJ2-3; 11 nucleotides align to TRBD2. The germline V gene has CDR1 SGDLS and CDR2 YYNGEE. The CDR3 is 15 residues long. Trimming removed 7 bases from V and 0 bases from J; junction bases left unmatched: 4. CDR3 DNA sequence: TGTGCCAGCTCTAGCGGGGGGCTTAGCACAGATACGCAGTATTTT. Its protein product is CASSSGGLSTDTQYF.

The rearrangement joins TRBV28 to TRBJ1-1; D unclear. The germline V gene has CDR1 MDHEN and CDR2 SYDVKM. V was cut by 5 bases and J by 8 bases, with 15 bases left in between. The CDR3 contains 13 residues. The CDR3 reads CASSPIEVTEAFF. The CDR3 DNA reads TGTGCCAGCAGTCCCATAGAGGTTACCGAAGCTTTCTTT.

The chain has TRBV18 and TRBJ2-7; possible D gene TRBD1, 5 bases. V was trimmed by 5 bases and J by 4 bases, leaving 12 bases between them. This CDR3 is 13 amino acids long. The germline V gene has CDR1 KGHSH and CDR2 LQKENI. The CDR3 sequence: CASSASSGYEQYF. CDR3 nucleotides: TGTGCCAGCTCAGCATCCTCAGGGTACGAGCAGTACTTC.

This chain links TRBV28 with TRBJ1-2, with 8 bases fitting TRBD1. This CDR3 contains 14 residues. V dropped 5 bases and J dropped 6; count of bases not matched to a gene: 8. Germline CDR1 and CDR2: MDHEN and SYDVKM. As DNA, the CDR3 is TGTGCCAGCAGTCCGGGACAGGCGATAGATGGCTACACCTTC. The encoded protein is CASSPGQAIDGYTF.

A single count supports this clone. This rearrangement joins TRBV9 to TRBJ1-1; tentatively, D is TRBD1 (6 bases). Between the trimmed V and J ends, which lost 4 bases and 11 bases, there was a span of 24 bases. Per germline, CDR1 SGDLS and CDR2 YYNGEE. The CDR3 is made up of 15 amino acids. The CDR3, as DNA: TGTGCCAGCAGCCCAGTCATCGGGGACACCCGGGCGGCTTTCTTT. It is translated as CASSPVIGDTRAAFF.